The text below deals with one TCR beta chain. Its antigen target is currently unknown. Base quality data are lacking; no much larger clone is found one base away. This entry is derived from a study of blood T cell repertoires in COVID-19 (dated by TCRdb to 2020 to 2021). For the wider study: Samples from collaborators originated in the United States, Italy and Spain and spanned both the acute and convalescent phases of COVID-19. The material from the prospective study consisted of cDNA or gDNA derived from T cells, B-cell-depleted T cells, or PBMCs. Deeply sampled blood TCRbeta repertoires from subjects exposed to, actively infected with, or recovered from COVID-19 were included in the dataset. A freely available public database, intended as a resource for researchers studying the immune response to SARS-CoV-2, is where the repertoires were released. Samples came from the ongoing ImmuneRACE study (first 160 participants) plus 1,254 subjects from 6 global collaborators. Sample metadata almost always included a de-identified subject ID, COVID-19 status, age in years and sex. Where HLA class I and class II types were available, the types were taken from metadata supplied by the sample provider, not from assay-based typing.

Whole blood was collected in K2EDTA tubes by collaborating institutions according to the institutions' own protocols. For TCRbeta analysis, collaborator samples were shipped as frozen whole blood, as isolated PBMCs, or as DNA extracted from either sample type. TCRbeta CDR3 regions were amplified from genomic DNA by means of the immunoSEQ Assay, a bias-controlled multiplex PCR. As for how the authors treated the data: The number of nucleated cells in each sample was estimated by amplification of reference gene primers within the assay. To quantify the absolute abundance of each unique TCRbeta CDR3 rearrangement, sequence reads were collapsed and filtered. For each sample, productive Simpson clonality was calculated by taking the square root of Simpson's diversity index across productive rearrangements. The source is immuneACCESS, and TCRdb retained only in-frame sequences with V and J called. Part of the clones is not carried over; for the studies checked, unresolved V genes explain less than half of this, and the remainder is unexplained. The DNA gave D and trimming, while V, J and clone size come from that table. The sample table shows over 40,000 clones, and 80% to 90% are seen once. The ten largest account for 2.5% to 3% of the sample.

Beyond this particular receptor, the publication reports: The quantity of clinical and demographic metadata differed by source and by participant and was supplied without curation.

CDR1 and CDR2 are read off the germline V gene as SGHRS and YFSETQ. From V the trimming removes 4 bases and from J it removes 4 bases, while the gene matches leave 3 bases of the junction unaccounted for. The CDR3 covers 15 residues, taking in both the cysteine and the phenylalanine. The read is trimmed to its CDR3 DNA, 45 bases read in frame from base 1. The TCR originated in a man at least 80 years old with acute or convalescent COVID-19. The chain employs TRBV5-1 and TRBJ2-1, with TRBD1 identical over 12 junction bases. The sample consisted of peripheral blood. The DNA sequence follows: TGCGCCAGCAGCGGGGGACAGGGGGCTTACAATGAGCAGTTCTTC. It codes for CASSGGQGAYNEQFF.